A selection of T cell receptor beta chains follows, all from one sample in a study of T cells in localized non-small cell lung cancer. Repertoires were generated with immunoSEQ multiplex PCR, while TCRdb's copy carries only in-frame clones and drops some. Of over 2,500 clones in the sample, around a third were seen once. The sample was normal lung tissue next to the tumor, taken before any cancer treatment. Every receptor here comes from a man aged 35-75 years with stage I lung adenocarcinoma. Each CDR3 is given with its conserved first and last residue. Fields, in order: V gene, J gene, clone size, D gene, CDR3 protein, CDR3 DNA. D genes are given only for firm matches. Expanded clones get a size class; other rows say once, few or many, or leave the size out.

TRBV11-3	TRBJ1-1	medium-sized	NA	CASSQHGGRTEAFF	TGTGCCAGCAGCCAACACGGTGGGAGGACTGAAGCTTTCTTT
TRBV9	TRBJ1-2	medium-sized	TRBD1	CASSAGQGVGGYTF	TGTGCCAGCAGCGCGGGACAGGGGGTAGGTGGCTACACCTTC
TRBV6-8	TRBJ1-6	NA	NA	CASSGGDGNSPLHF	TGTGCCAGCAGTGGGGGGGACGGTAATTCACCCCTCCACTTT
TRBV9	TRBJ2-2	few	NA	CASSGTFTGELFF	TGTGCCAGTTCCGGGACTTTCACCGGGGAGCTGTTTTTT
TRBV6-8	TRBJ1-2	NA	NA	CASSRGGSNSNYGYTF	TGTGCCAGCAGTCGGGGGGGATCAAACTCTAACTATGGCTACACCTTC
TRBV11-3	TRBJ2-5	medium-sized	NA	CASSLAWGQETQYF	TGTGCCAGCAGCTTGGCTTGGGGGCAAGAGACCCAGTACTTC
TRBV5-1	TRBJ1-1	few	NA	CASSSYQQGGTEAFF	TGCGCCAGCAGCTCCTACCAACAGGGCGGCACTGAAGCTTTCTTT
TRBV29-1	TRBJ2-7	once	TRBD1	CSALTTGAPYEQYF	TGCAGCGCGTTGACGACAGGGGCCCCCTACGAGCAGTACTTC
TRBV6-8	TRBJ2-7	NA	NA	CASTLSPRARAGEQYF	TGTGCCAGCACTCTTTCACCCAGGGCCAGGGCAGGGGAGCAGTACTTC
TRBV18	TRBJ1-2	NA	NA	CASSPRGADYGYTF	TGTGCCAGCTCACCACGGGGGGCTGACTATGGCTACACCTTC
TRBV29-1	TRBJ2-7	NA	TRBD2	CSVGLAGGPYEQYF	TGCAGCGTTGGACTAGCGGGAGGGCCCTACGAGCAGTACTTC
TRBV19	TRBJ2-5	once	TRBD2	CASSRTLAGGLGQETQYF	TGTGCCAGTAGTAGGACTCTAGCGGGAGGGCTAGGGCAAGAGACCCAGTACTTC
TRBV11-3	TRBJ2-7	medium-sized	TRBD2	CASSLGAGTSGGLYSYEQYF	TGTGCCAGCAGCTTAGGTGCGGGGACTAGCGGGGGCCTTTACTCCTACGAGCAGTACTTC
TRBV28	TRBJ2-1	NA	TRBD2	CASNDAGGIVEQFF	TGTGCCAGCAATGACGCGGGGGGAATAGTGGAGCAGTTCTTC
TRBV19	TRBJ2-5	NA	NA	CASSGPGPLLTQYF	TGTGCCAGTAGTGGCCCCGGGCCTCTCCTGACCCAGTACTTC
TRBV4-1	TRBJ1-6	NA	NA	CASSQERRIYNSPLHF	TGCGCCAGCAGCCAAGAAAGGCGGATCTATAATTCACCCCTCCACTTT
TRBV10-3	TRBJ1-2	NA	NA	CAISEKGVVYGYTF	TGTGCCATCAGTGAGAAGGGTGTCGTCTATGGCTACACCTTC
TRBV4-1	TRBJ2-7	NA	TRBD2	CASSQESWGGSYEQYF	TGCGCCAGCAGCCAAGAGTCTTGGGGGGGGAGCTACGAGCAGTACTTC
TRBV6-8	TRBJ2-7	few	NA	CASSYVTSTDQYF	TGTGCCAGCAGTTACGTGACGTCGACCGACCAGTACTTC
TRBV18	TRBJ1-1	NA	TRBD1	CASSSGQVGTNTEAFF	TGTGCCAGCTCATCCGGACAGGTCGGGACGAACACTGAAGCTTTCTTT
TRBV29-1	TRBJ2-6	NA	NA	CSVEEVSRTSGANVLTF	TGCAGCGTTGAAGAAGTATCCAGGACCTCTGGGGCCAACGTCCTGACTTTC
TRBV18	TRBJ1-5	NA	NA	CASSPAASNPQHF	TGTGCCAGCTCACCCGCAGCCTCTAACCCCCAGCATTTT
TRBV25-1	TRBJ2-7	NA	TRBD1	CASSVLSGGEQYF	TGTGCCAGCAGTGTTTTATCAGGGGGCGAGCAGTACTTC
TRBV11-3	TRBJ1-5	medium-sized	NA	CASSPPGGLNHQPQHF	TGTGCCAGCAGCCCCCCCGGGGGCCTTAACCATCAGCCCCAGCATTTT
TRBV28	TRBJ1-5	NA	NA	CASSLGARGPQHF	TGTGCCAGCAGTTTAGGTGCCAGAGGGCCCCAGCATTTT
TRBV4-1	TRBJ2-7	NA	NA	CASSQEGRSYEQYF	TGCGCCAGCAGCCAAGAAGGACGGAGCTACGAGCAGTACTTC
TRBV9	TRBJ2-2	NA	NA	CATFSGGRNTGELFF	TGTGCCACTTTTAGTGGGGGGAGGAACACCGGGGAGCTGTTTTTT
TRBV30	TRBJ2-5	NA	NA	CAWSVWGWETQYF	TGTGCCTGGAGTGTGTGGGGCTGGGAGACCCAGTACTTC
TRBV29-1	TRBJ1-1	few	NA	CSAGGSGVGTEAFF	TGCAGCGCTGGGGGCTCGGGGGTAGGGACTGAAGCTTTCTTT